This T cell receptor (beta chain) was retrieved from a study of T cell responses to AZD1222 COVID-19 vaccine. Using immunoSEQ multiplex PCR, the repertoire was profiled, and TCRdb retains in-frame clones only, with some absent. The sample carries some 150,000 clones, 70% to 90% recorded once. Germline V gene lookup returns CDR1 SEHNR and CDR2 FQNEAQ (reference sequence). The CDR3 runs to 12 residues. Trimming shortened V by 4 bases and J by 8 bases, and 11 bases separated the two germline ends. The sequence derives from an adult in good health. The gene calls are TRBV7-9 and TRBJ1-2; tentatively, D is TRBD1 (6 bases). The specimen comprised peripheral blood, sampled on day 0 of MenACWY control vaccination. CDR3 sequence reads: CASSYTGGGYTF. In DNA, the CDR3 is TGTGCCAGCAGCTACACTGGGGGCGGCTACACCTTC.